This T cell receptor (beta chain) was obtained from a study of spatial heterogeneity in lung cancer (dated by TCRdb to the late 2010s). Regarding the study in general: Beta-chain transcripts were consistently detected in greater numbers than alpha-chain transcripts, which likely reflected higher beta-chain transcript abundance. Nonsynonymous mutation counts, determined by whole-exome sequencing of tumor tissue, were related to TCR repertoire features. TCR transcript counts in tumor regions correlated strongly with a T cell transcriptional module score from matched bulk RNA-seq. At surgery, some 220 tumor regions, around 65 matched nontumor lung samples and 56 PBMC samples were TCR-sequenced for both alpha and beta chains. In the raw uncorrected reads, each unique combination of TCR and UMI appeared on average more than ten times. TCR alpha and beta repertoires were quantitatively compared across multiple tumor regions, matched nontumor lung and blood in non-small cell lung cancer. Study-wide findings and limitations: Estimated TCR-seq coverage of tumor T cells was only 5.5% to 7% for alpha chains and roughly 13% for beta chains. Confirming at a functional level the hypothesis that regional TCRs recognize regional mutations was considered to require additional single-cell paired TCR alpha and beta sequencing. The tumor nonsynonymous mutation count correlated with the number of expanded intratumoral alpha and beta TCRs. The count of ubiquitous expanded TCRs correlated with the count of ubiquitous nonsynonymous mutations, and the count of regional expanded TCRs correlated with the count of regional nonsynonymous mutations.

CDR1 and CDR2 (SQVTM, ANQGSEA) derive from the germline V gene. Relative to germline, V is 0 bases shorter and J is 0 bases shorter, with 13 bases between their ends. From the cysteine up to the phenylalanine, the CDR3 has a length of 16 residues. Of the read, only the CDR3 DNA is kept; its 48 bases are in frame from base 1. Taken with the paper, the label for time point translates to: sample taken at primary tumor resection. The donors were approximately 70 patients from the lung TRACERx cohort who had early-stage, untreated non-small cell lung cancer. TCR sequencing used whole RNA extracted from tumor and nontumor lung tissue, or from cryopreserved PBMC samples, without cell sorting. Only patients with enough RNA available from two or more tumor regions were chosen for TCR sequencing. Before being selected, tumor and adjacent nontumor lung specimens were reviewed by a lung pathologist. To prepare the library, 5' RACE was applied. For sequencing, a NextSeq 500 was employed. In the TCR library protocol, a unique molecular identifier was attached to each TCR cDNA molecule so that PCR and sequencing errors could be corrected. On the study's bioinformatics: TCR identification, UMI-based error correction and CDR3 extraction were performed with Decombinator tools. Expanded TCRs were defined as those above a frequency of 2 per 1,000, corresponding to the top 1% of the tumor frequency distribution. Expanded tumor TCRs statistically deemed absent (corrected P<0.05) from at least one tumor region were classed as regional, and all other expanded tumor TCRs were classed as ubiquitous. Renyi diversity was calculated using the R vegan package after each repertoire was subsampled 100 times to 5,000 TCRs. CDR3 similarity networks were built from amino acid triplet string-kernel similarity, with CDR3s being connected when pairwise similarity was above 0.82. TCRdb itself trimmed the public reads at Q25 with fastp, ran MiXCR and retained productive beta chains. Merged by CDR3 protein, the rows form single entries marked with the most common genes and DNA. TCRdb, not the authors, supplied the V and J calls. The sample has about 100,000 distinct CDR3 sequences on record, approximately 4.7% of them singletons. In total, the top ten clones hold around 20% of the sample.

This clonotype was counted at least ten times. Its antigen is still unknown. Per-base quality was not reported, and no clone a single base away is much larger than it. The sequence was collected from a male donor with early-stage non-small cell lung cancer. This chain joins TRBV29-1 to TRBJ2-3; the D gene is perhaps TRBD1 or TRBD2, as each covers 6 bases. The source was lung tumor tissue, collected at surgery. The DNA sequence is given as TGCAGCGTTGAAGATATAGGGGGACTTAGCACAGATACGCAGTATTTT. The translation is CSVEDIGGLSTDTQYF.